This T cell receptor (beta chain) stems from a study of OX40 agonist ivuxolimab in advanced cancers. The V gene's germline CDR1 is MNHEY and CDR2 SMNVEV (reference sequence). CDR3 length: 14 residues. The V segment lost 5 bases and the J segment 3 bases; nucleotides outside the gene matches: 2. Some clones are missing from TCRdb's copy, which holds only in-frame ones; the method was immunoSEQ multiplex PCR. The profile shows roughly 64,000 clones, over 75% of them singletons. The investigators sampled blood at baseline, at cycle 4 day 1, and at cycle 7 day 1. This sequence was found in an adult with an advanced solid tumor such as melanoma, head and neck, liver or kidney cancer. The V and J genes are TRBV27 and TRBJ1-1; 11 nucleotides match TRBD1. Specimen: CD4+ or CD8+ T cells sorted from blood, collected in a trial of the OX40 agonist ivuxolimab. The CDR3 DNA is TGTGCCAGCAGTGGGACAGGGGGGTACACTGAAGCTTTCTTT. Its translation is CASSGTGGYTEAFF.